The 10 T cell receptor beta chains in this list originate from one sample, sequenced in a study of blood T cell repertoires in COVID-19. Clones were sequenced by immunoSEQ multiplex PCR, and TCRdb holds only the in-frame ones, with some missing. The repertoire holds about 430,000 clones, 85% to 90% seen once, with roughly 1.1% in the top ten. Sequenced material: PBMCs or T cells enriched from blood (not recorded which). The receptors derive from a young man who had recovered from COVID-19.

V and J are TRBV30 and TRBJ2-7, with D unclear. CDR1 GTSNPN and CDR2 SVGIG come from the germline V gene (reference sequence). The CDR3 sequence is 11 residues long. V lost 5 bases and J lost 2, with 7 bases in between. The CDR3 DNA reads as TGTGCCTGGGCGTTAGCCTACGAGCAGTACTTC. It translates to CAWALAYEQYF. Full variable domain (rest looked up from reference TRBV30 and TRBJ2-7): SQTIHQWPATLVQPVGSPLSLECTVEGTSNPNLYWYRQAAGRGLQLLFYSVGIGQISSEVPQNLSASRPQDRQFILSSKKLLLSDSGFYLCAWALAYEQYFGPGTRLTVT.

This chain joins TRBV19 and TRBJ1-5, with D uncertain. Germline assignment: CDR1 LNHDA and CDR2 SQIVND (reference sequence). V lost 1 base and J lost 11, with 15 bases in between. The CDR3 runs to 14 residues. Here the CDR3 reads CASSIGPRGGTQHF. The CDR3, as DNA: TGTGCCAGTAGTATAGGCCCGAGAGGAGGGACCCAGCATTTT.

J is TRBJ2-7 and V is TRBV10-1, with TRBD2 identical over 8 bases. The germline CDR1 and CDR2 sequences are WNHNN and SYGVQD (reference sequence). Germline trimming cut 7 bases from V and 4 bases from J; bases unmatched to any gene: 12. The CDR3 consists of 15 residues. The CDR3 loop reads CASTRRRAGVYEQYF. The CDR3, as DNA: TGCGCCAGCACCCGGAGGAGAGCGGGAGTATACGAGCAGTACTTC.

CDR3 nucleotides: TGTGCCAGCAGCTTAGGGGCGGGACCTTGGGGCAATGAGCAGTTCTTC. This sequence encodes CASSLGAGPWGNEQFF. This chain joins TRBV11-3 and TRBJ2-1; a possible D gene is TRBD2 (6 bases). Trimming pared 1 base from V and 6 bases from J, leaving 16 bases between. Germline V gives CDR1 SGHNT, CDR2 YENEEA. The CDR3 consists of 16 residues.

This chain uses TRBV7-2 with TRBJ2-2; TRBD2 aligns across 7 bases. Germline values: CDR1 SGHTA, CDR2 FQGNSA. The ends lost 2 bases at V and 5 bases at J; junction bases unmatched: 8. The CDR3 is 16 amino acids. The chain's CDR3 is CASSLRGGSLTGELFF. The CDR3 bases are TGTGCCAGCAGCTTACGGGGCGGGAGCTTAACCGGGGAGCTGTTTTTT.

The chain employs TRBV28 and TRBJ1-6, with D hard to call. The V gene lost 2 bases and the J gene lost 10 bases, with 12 bases spanning the gap. The length of the CDR3 is 14 residues. Per germline, CDR1 MDHEN and CDR2 SYDVKM. CDR3: CASSLGGIESPLHF. In DNA, the CDR3 is TGTGCCAGCAGTTTAGGAGGGATTGAGTCACCCCTCCACTTT. Full variable domain (missing parts from reference TRBV28 and TRBJ1-6): DVKVTQSSRYLVKRTGEKVFLECVQDMDHENMFWYRQDPGLGLRLIYFSYDVKMKEKGDIPEGYSVSREKKERFSLILESASTNQTSMYLCASSLGGIESPLHFGNGTRLTVT.

V usage is TRBV2 and J usage is TRBJ1-5, with 7 bases lining up with TRBD1. Germline V CDR1 and CDR2: SNHLY, FYNNEI. The CDR3 has 16 amino acids. V shed 4 bases, J shed 0 bases, and the junction held 6 bases outside the gene matches. CDR3 in DNA: TGTGCCAGCAGTGGGACAGGAGGATATAGCAATCAGCCCCAGCATTTT. Its protein is CASSGTGGYSNQPQHF.

This sequence joins TRBV19 and TRBJ1-2; 7 nucleotides align to TRBD1. The V gene end was trimmed by 2 bases and the J gene end by 2 bases; junction bases not matched to a gene: 5. CDR3 length equals 15 residues. From germline, CDR1 is LNHDA and CDR2 SQIVND (reference sequence). CDR3 region: CASSIRGQDNYGYTF. The DNA for the CDR3 is TGTGCCAGTAGTATAAGAGGACAGGACAACTATGGCTACACCTTC.

The J gene is TRBJ2-2, the V gene TRBV3-1 (or the pseudogene TRBV3-2); 11 positions agree with TRBD1. V was pared by 3 bases and J by 6 bases, with 3 bases of the junction left unmatched. The germline CDR1 and CDR2 sequences are LGHDT and YNNKEL (reference sequence). This CDR3 has 15 residues. The CDR3, as DNA: TGTGCCAGCAGCCAGAGGGGACAGGGGGCCGGGGAGCTGTTTTTT. This encodes CASSQRGQGAGELFF.

This clone occurred a few times. This chain joins TRBV5-1 and TRBJ1-1; D is ambiguous. Germline loops: CDR1 SGHRS, CDR2 YFSETQ. The CDR3 is 14 amino acids. V lost 0 bases, J lost 3 bases, and 9 bases lay in between. The CDR3 spells CASSLDVGYTEAFF. Written as DNA, the CDR3 is TGCGCCAGCAGCTTGGATGTCGGGTACACTGAAGCTTTCTTT.